Listed below are T cell receptor beta chains from one sample, sequenced in a study of chemoradiotherapy in HPV16-positive cancers. The assay was immunoSEQ multiplex PCR, and TCRdb's table has in-frame clones only and misses some. The sample yields about 31,000 clones, approximately 84% seen once. The specimen comprised blood, sampled from a patient who underwent chemoradiotherapy. These receptors were obtained from a human donor with HPV-associated anogenital cancer. Each CDR3 is given with its conserved first and last residue. The D gene is left open where the match is weak. Size tells how often a clone was seen (once, few, many) or the class of an expanded clone, and some rows leave it out.

abundance: .
len: 17
v_gene: TRBV11-1
j_gene: TRBJ2-5
d_gene: .
CDR3aa: CASSQGLADAYQETQYF
CDR3nt: TGTGCCAGCAGTCAGGGGCTAGCGGACGCGTACCAAGAGACCCAGTACTTC

abundance: .
len: 18
v_gene: TRBV5-6
j_gene: TRBJ1-6
d_gene: TRBD1
CDR3aa: CASSFRFGTGEVNSPLHF
CDR3nt: TGTGCCAGCAGCTTCCGGTTCGGGACAGGGGAGGTAAATTCGCCCCTCCACTTT

abundance: .
len: 14
v_gene: TRBV9
j_gene: TRBJ1-2
d_gene: .
CDR3aa: CASSVGITPYGYTF
CDR3nt: TGTGCCAGCAGCGTAGGGATTACTCCCTATGGCTACACCTTC

abundance: .
len: 15
v_gene: TRBV5-4
j_gene: TRBJ2-2
d_gene: .
CDR3aa: CASSALGSSTGELFF
CDR3nt: TGTGCCAGCAGCGCGCTGGGTAGCTCGACCGGGGAGCTGTTTTTT

abundance: .
len: 15
v_gene: TRBV5-5
j_gene: TRBJ2-1
d_gene: .
CDR3aa: CASSFYSGTYNEQFF
CDR3nt: TGTGCCAGCAGCTTTTACAGCGGAACCTACAATGAGCAGTTCTTC

abundance: .
len: 16
v_gene: TRBV19
j_gene: TRBJ1-1
d_gene: TRBD1
CDR3aa: CASSIRTGRSNTEAFF
CDR3nt: TGTGCCAGTAGTATACGGACAGGGAGATCGAACACTGAAGCTTTCTTT

abundance: .
len: 16
v_gene: TRBV27
j_gene: TRBJ1-5
d_gene: .
CDR3aa: CASSFLPLYSNQPQHF
CDR3nt: TGTGCCAGCAGTTTCCTCCCATTATATAGCAATCAGCCCCAGCATTTT

abundance: .
len: 15
v_gene: TRBV5-1
j_gene: TRBJ2-7
d_gene: .
CDR3aa: CASAPSLTRNYEQYF
CDR3nt: TGCGCCAGCGCCCCCTCCCTGACACGCAACTACGAGCAGTACTTC

abundance: .
len: 19
v_gene: TRBV4-1
j_gene: TRBJ2-3
d_gene: TRBD1
CDR3aa: CASSQESLLGQGRTDTQYF
CDR3nt: TGCGCCAGCAGCCAAGAAAGTTTGTTAGGACAGGGGCGGACAGATACGCAGTATTTT

abundance: few
len: 15
v_gene: TRBV6-5
j_gene: TRBJ1-4
d_gene: .
CDR3aa: CASSRFGGLEGKLFF
CDR3nt: TGTGCCAGCAGTCGTTTCGGGGGGCTAGAGGGGAAACTGTTTTTT

abundance: .
len: 14
v_gene: TRBV5-4
j_gene: TRBJ1-1
d_gene: TRBD1
CDR3aa: CASSQQGMNTEAFF
CDR3nt: TGTGCCAGCAGCCAACAGGGGATGAACACTGAAGCTTTCTTT

abundance: few
len: 13
v_gene: TRBV25-1
j_gene: TRBJ1-2
d_gene: .
CDR3aa: CASSLQENYGYTF
CDR3nt: TGTGCCAGCAGTCTACAGGAAAACTATGGCTACACCTTC